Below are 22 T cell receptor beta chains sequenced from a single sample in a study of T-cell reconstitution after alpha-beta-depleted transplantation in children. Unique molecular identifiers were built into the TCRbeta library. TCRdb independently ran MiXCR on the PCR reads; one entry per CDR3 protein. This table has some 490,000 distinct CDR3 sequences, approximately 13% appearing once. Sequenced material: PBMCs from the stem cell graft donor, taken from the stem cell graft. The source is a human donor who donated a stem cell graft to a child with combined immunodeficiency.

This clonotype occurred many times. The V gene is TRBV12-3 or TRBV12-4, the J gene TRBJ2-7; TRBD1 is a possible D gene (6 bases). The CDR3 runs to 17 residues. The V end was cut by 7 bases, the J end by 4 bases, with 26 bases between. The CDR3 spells CASTLGSLRRQGYEQYF. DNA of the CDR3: TGTGCCAGCACCCTGGGGTCTTTACGCCGCCAGGGGTACGAGCAGTACTTC.

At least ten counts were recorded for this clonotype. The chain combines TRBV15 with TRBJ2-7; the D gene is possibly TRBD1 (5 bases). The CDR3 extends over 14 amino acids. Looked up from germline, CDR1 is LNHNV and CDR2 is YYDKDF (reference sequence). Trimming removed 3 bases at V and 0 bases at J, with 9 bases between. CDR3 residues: CATSRRTNSYEQYF. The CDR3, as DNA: TGTGCCACCAGCAGGCGGACAAACTCCTACGAGCAGTACTTC.

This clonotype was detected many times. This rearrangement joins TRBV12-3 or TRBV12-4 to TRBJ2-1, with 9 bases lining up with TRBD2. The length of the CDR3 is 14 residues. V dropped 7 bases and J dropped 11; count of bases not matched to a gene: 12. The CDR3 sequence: CASTPGTSQVKQFF. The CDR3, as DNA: TGTGCCAGCACTCCCGGGACTAGCCAAGTCAAGCAGTTCTTC.

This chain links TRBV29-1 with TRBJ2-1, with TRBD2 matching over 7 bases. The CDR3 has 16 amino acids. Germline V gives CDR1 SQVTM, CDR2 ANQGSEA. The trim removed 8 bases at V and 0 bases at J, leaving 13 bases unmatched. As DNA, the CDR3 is TGCAGCCATACGACGGGGAGCGGGATCTCCTACAATGAGCAGTTCTTC. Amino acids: CSHTTGSGISYNEQFF.

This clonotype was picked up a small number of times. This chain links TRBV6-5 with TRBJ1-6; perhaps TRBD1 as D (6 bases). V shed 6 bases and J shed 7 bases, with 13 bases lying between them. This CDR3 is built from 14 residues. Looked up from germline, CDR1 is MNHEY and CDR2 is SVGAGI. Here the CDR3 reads CASSSGGRNSPLHF. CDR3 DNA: TGTGCCAGCAGCTCGGGGGGCCGGAATTCACCCCTCCACTTT.

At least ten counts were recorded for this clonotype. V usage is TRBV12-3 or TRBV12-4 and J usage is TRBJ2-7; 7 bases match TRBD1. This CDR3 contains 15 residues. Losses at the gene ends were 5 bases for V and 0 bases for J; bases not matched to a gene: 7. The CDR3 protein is CASSRDSPFSYEQYF. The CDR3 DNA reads TGTGCCAGCAGTAGGGACAGCCCGTTCTCCTACGAGCAGTACTTC.

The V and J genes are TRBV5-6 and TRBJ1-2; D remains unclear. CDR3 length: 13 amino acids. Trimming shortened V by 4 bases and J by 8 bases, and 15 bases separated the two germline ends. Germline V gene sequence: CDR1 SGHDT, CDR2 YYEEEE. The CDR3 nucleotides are TGTGCCAGCAGCCTAGACACCCGGGAAGGCTACACCTTC. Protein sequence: CASSLDTREGYTF. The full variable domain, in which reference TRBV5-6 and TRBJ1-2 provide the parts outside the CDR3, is DAGVTQSPTHLIKTRGQQVTLRCSPKSGHDTVSWYQQALGQGPQFIFQYYEEEERQRGNFPDRFSGHQFPNYSSELNVNALLLGDSALYLCASSLDTREGYTFGSGTRLTVV.

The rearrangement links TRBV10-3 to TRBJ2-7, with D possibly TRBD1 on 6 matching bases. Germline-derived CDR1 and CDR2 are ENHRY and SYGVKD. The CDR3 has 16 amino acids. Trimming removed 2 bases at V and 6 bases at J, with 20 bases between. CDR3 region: CAISETDSPTAGEQYF. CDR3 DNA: TGTGCCATCAGTGAGACGGACAGTCCCACGGCGGGCGAGCAGTACTTC.

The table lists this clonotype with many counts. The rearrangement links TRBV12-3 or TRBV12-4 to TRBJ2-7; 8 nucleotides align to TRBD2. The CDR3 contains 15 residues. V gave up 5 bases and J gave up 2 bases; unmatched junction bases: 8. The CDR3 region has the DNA TGTGCCAGCAGTCCCACTAGCGGAGGAGCCTACGAGCAGTACTTC. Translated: CASSPTSGGAYEQYF.

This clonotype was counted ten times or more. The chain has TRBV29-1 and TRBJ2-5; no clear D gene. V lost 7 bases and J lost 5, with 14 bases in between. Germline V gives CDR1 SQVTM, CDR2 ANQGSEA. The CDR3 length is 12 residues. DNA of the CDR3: TGCAGCGCCCGACTGGGCCCGGAGACCCAGTACTTC. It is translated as CSARLGPETQYF.

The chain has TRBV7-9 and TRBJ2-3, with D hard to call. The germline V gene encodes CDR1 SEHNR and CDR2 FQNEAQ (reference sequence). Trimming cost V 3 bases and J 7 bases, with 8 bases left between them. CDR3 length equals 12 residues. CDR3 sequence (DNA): TGTGCCAGCAGCTTCGTACCAAATACGCAGTATTTT. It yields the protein CASSFVPNTQYF.

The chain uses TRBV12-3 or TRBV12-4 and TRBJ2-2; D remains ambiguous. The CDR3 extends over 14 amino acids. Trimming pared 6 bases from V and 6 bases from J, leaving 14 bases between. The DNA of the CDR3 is TGTGCCAGCAGCCTGGTTGAGTTGTCCGGGGAGCTGTTTTTT. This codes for CASSLVELSGELFF.

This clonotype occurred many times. DNA for the CDR3: TGCGCCAGCAGTGAGTCGATATCCAGCGGGAGGGCAGAGCAGTACTTC. Translating it yields CASSESISSGRAEQYF. This sequence joins TRBV10-2 and TRBJ2-7; 10 bases map to TRBD2. This CDR3 region has 16 residues. The germline V gene has CDR1 WSHSY and CDR2 SAAADI. Losses at the gene ends were 0 bases for V and 7 bases for J; bases not matched to a gene: 9.

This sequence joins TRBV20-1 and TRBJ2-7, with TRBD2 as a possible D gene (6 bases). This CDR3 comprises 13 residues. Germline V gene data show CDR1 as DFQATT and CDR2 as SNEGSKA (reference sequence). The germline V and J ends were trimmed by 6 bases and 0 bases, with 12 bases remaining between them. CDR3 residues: CSADRRDSYEQYF. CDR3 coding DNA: TGCAGTGCCGATCGGCGGGACTCCTACGAGCAGTACTTC.

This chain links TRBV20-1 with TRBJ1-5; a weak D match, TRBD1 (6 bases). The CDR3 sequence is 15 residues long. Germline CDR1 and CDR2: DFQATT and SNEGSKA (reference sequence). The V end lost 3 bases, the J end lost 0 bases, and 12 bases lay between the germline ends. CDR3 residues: CSASVGQYSNQPQHF. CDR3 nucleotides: TGCAGTGCTAGCGTAGGACAGTATAGCAATCAGCCCCAGCATTTT.

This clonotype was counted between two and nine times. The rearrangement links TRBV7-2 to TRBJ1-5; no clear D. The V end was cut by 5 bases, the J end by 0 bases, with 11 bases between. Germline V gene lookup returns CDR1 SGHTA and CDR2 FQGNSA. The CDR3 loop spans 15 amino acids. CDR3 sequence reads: CASSQVPYSNQPQHF. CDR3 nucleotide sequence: TGTGCCAGCAGCCAAGTGCCGTATAGCAATCAGCCCCAGCATTTT.

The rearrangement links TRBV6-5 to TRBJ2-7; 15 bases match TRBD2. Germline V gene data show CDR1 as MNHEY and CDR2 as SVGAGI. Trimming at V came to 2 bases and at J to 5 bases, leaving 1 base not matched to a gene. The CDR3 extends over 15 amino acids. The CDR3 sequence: CASSYGTSGRNEQYF. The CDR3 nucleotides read TGTGCCAGCAGTTACGGGACTAGCGGGAGGAACGAGCAGTACTTC.

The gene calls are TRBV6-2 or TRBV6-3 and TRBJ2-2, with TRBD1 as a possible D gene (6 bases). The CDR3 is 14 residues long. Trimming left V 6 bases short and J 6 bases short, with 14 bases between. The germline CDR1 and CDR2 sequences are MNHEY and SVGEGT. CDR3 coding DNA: TGTGCCAGCAGCCACAGGGAAGTGGCCGGGGAGCTGTTTTTT. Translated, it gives CASSHREVAGELFF.

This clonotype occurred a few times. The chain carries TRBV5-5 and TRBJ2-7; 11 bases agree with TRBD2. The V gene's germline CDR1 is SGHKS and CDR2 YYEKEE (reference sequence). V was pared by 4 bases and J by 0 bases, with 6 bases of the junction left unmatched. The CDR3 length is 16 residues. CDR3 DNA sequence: TGTGCCAGCAGCGGAGGACTAGCGGGTTCCTCCTACGAGCAGTACTTC. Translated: CASSGGLAGSSYEQYF.

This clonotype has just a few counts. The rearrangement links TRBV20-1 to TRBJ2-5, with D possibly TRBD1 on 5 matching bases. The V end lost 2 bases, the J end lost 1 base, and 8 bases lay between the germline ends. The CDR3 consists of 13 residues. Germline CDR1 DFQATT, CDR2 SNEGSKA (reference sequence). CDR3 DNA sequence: TGCAGTGCTAGAAGGGGAACCCAAGAGACCCAGTACTTC. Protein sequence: CSARRGTQETQYF.

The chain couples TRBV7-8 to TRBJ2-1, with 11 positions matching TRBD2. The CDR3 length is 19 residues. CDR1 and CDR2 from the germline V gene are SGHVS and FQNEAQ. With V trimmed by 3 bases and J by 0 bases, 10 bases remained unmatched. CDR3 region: CASSLTSGVTYSSYNEQFF. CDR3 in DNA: TGTGCCAGCAGCTTGACTAGCGGGGTAACCTACAGCTCCTACAATGAGCAGTTCTTC. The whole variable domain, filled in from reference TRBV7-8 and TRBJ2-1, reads GAGVSQSPRYKVAKRGQDVALRCDPISGHVSLFWYQQALGQGPEFLTYFQNEAQLDKSGLPSDRFFAERPEGSVSTLKIQRTQQEDSAVYLCASSLTSGVTYSSYNEQFFGPGTRLTVL.

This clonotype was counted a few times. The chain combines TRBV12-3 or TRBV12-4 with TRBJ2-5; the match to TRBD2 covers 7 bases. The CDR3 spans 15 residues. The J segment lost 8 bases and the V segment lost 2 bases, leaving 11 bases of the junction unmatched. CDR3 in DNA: TGTGCCAGCAGTTTAACGGGAGGACTGGCTGGTACCCAGTACTTC. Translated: CASSLTGGLAGTQYF.